One and the same sample provided the 5 T cell receptor beta chains below, sequenced in a study of T-cell reconstitution after alpha-beta-depleted transplantation in children. The library targeted TCRbeta and was prepared with unique molecular identifiers. TCRdb redid the calling of the PCR reads with MiXCR, one entry per CDR3 protein. The sample shows 490,000 or so distinct CDR3 sequences, more than 9% of them seen only once. The input for sequencing was PBMCs, taken before TCRalphabeta/CD19-depleted stem cell transplant. The origin of the receptors is a child under 10 years old with inherited bone marrow failure, due to receive a stem cell transplant.

This clonotype was seen at least ten times. The V and J genes are TRBV4-1 and TRBJ2-7; the match to TRBD2 covers 12 bases. The CDR3 sequence is 15 residues long. CDR1 and CDR2 from the germline V gene are MGHRA and YSYEKL. V shed 3 bases, J shed 2 bases, and the junction held 2 bases outside the gene matches. DNA for the CDR3: TGCGCCAGCAGCCACGGACTAGCGGGACCCTACGAGCAGTACTTC. This gives the protein CASSHGLAGPYEQYF.

The table lists this clonotype with many counts. V and J are TRBV5-1 and TRBJ2-7; D gene uncertain. CDR3 length: 14 residues. The germline V gene has CDR1 SGHRS and CDR2 YFSETQ. V was cut by 0 bases and J by 4 bases, with 11 bases left in between. In DNA form, the CDR3 reads TGCGCCAGCAGCTTGGGGACCCGGCTGTACGAGCAGTACTTC. Translating it yields CASSLGTRLYEQYF. Using reference TRBV5-1 and TRBJ2-7 for the parts outside the CDR3, the full variable domain is KAGVTQTPRYLIKTRGQQVTLSCSPISGHRSVSWYQQTPGQGLQFLFEYFSETQRNKGNFPGRFSGRQFSNSRSEMNVSTLELGDSALYLCASSLGTRLYEQYFGPGTRLTVT.

This clonotype was recorded at least ten times. This rearrangement joins TRBV5-1 to TRBJ2-1, with D unclear. Deletions cut 2 bases from V and 0 bases from J, with 12 bases between. CDR1 is SGHRS, CDR2 YFSETQ, per germline. The CDR3 spans 16 residues. For the CDR3, the DNA is TGCGCCAGCAGCTTCGGCGTCGGCCGCTCCTACAATGAGCAGTTCTTC. Protein sequence: CASSFGVGRSYNEQFF.

This clonotype was detected many times. The rearrangement links TRBV28 to TRBJ2-7; perhaps TRBD2 as D (7 bases). Germline V gene sequence: CDR1 MDHEN, CDR2 SYDVKM. The CDR3 loop spans 13 amino acids. V lost 7 bases to trimming and J lost 3 bases, with 13 bases between them. The CDR3 spells CASKEGGGYEQYF. CDR3 nucleotide sequence: TGTGCCAGCAAAGAAGGGGGGGGCTACGAGCAGTACTTC.

This clonotype was seen ten or more times. The chain carries TRBV11-2 and TRBJ1-1; D possibly corresponds to TRBD1 (6 bases). Germline V lookup: CDR1 SGHAT, CDR2 FQNNGV. Trimming cost V 5 bases and J 7 bases, with 14 bases left between them. This CDR3 has 13 residues. The CDR3: CASSRRDTREAFF. The CDR3 DNA follows: TGTGCCAGCAGCCGCCGGGACACCCGTGAAGCTTTCTTT. Full variable domain (remainder filled in from reference TRBV11-2 and TRBJ1-1): EAGVAQSPRYKIIEKRQSVAFWCNPISGHATLYWYQQILGQGPKLLIQFQNNGVVDDSQLPKDRFSAERLKGVDSTLKIQPAKLEDSAVYLCASSRRDTREAFFGQGTRLTVV.